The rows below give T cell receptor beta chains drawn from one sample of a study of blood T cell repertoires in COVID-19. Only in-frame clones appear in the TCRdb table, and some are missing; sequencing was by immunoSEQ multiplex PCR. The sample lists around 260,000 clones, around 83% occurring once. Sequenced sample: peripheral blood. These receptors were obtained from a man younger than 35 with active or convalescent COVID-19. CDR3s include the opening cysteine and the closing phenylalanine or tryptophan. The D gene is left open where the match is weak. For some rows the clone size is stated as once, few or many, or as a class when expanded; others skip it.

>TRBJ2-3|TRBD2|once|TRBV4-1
TGCGCCAGCAGCCAAGACGGGATAGCGGGGAGCACAGATACGCAGTATTTT
CASSQDGIAGSTDTQYF
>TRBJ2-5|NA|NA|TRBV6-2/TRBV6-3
TGTGCCAGCAGTTACCTCGGGATCCGGAAGACCCAGTACTTC
CASSYLGIRKTQYF
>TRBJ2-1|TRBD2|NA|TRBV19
TGTGCCAGTAGTAGGGGACTAGCGGGGTCTGGTGAGCAGTTCTTC
CASSRGLAGSGEQFF
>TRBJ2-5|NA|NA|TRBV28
TGTGCCAGCAGTGGAGGGGGGGAAGAGACCCAGTACTTC
CASSGGGEETQYF
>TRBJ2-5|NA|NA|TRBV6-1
TGTGCCAGCAGTGAAGCGGGGACACTTCAAGAGACCCAGTACTTC
CASSEAGTLQETQYF
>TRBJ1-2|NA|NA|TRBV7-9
TGTGCCAGCAGCCCGACCAGGCCTAACTATGGCTACACCTTC
CASSPTRPNYGYTF
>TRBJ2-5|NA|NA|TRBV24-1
TGTGCCACCAGTGATTCCTGGCAGTACCAAGAGACCCAGTACTTC
CATSDSWQYQETQYF
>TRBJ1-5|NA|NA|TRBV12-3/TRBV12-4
TGTGCCAGCAGTCTCACCGACAGGACCCAGCATTTT
CASSLTDRTQHF
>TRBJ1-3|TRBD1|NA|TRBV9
TGTGCCAGCAGCCCTCGGACAGGGGTGGGAAACACCATATATTTT
CASSPRTGVGNTIYF
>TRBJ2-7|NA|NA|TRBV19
TGTGCCAGTAGCAGGGGCCTGATTGGCGAGCAGTACTTC
CASSRGLIGEQYF
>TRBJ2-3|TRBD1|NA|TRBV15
TGTGCCACCAGGGAGTCGTTGGACAGGGCCGCAGATACGCAGTATTTT
CATRESLDRAADTQYF
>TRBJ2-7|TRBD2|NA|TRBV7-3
TGTGCCAGCAGCGCCCTAGCGGGGAGCTCCTACGAGCAGTACTTC
CASSALAGSSYEQYF
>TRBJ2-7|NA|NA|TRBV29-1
TGCAGCGTTGACGGTGAGCCCATAGGGGGATTGAGCGAGCAGTACTTC
CSVDGEPIGGLSEQYF
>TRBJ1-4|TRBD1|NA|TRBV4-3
TGCGCCAGCAGCCAAGACAGGGGGGCAACTAATGAAAAACTGTTTTTT
CASSQDRGATNEKLFF
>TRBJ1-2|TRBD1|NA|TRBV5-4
TGTGCCAGCAGCTTGGGGTTCTCATCCGACAGGGGCTTAACGGGAGGCTACACCTTC
CASSLGFSSDRGLTGGYTF
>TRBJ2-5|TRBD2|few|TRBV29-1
TGCAGCGTTGCACTAGCGGGGGTAGGGGAGACCCAGTACTTC
CSVALAGVGETQYF
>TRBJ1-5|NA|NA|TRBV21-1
TGTGCCAGCAGTCGCTCGCACAAGATGCATTTT
CASSRSHKMHF
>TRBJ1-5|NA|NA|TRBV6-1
TGTGCCAGCAGTGAAATCGGTAGCAATCAGCCCCAGCATTTT
CASSEIGSNQPQHF
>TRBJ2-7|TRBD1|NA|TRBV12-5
TGTGCTAGTGGTTTGGTCGGACAGGGGGCCTCCTACGAGCAGTACTTC
CASGLVGQGASYEQYF
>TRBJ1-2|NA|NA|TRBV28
TGTGCCAGCAGTCCAGATGGGGGGGCACCAAATGGCTACACCTTC
CASSPDGGAPNGYTF
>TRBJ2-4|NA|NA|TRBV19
TGTGCCAGTTCCGCTCGGTCTGGAAACATTCAGTACTTC
CASSARSGNIQYF
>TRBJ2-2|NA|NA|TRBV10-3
TGTGCCATCAGAGCTAACACCGGGGAGCTGTTTTTT
CAIRANTGELFF
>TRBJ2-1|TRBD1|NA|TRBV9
TGTGCCAGCAGCGTAGACATCGACAGGGGCGACAATGAGCAGTTCTTC
CASSVDIDRGDNEQFF
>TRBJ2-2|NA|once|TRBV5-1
TGCGCCAGCAGCTACACTGACCCCGGGCGGGGCACCGGGGAGCTGTTTTTT
CASSYTDPGRGTGELFF
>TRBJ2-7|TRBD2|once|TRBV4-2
TGTGCCAGCAGCCATCCTGGGGGGGACCCGGGGCAGTACTTC
CASSHPGGDPGQYF
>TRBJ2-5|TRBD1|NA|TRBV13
TGTGCCAGCAGCAACCGAGGGGGCGGAGAGACCCAGTACTTC
CASSNRGGGETQYF
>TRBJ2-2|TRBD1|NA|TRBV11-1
TGTGCCAGCAGCCCCTTGGGACAGGGAAAAACCGGGGAGCTGTTTTTT
CASSPLGQGKTGELFF
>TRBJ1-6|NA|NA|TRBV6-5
TGTGCCAGCGGGGGGGATCCCTCCTATAATTCACCCCTCCACTTT
CASGGDPSYNSPLHF
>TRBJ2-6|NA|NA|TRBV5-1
TGCGCCAGCAGCACCTACTCTGGGGCCAACGTCCTGACTTTC
CASSTYSGANVLTF
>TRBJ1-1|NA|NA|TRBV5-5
TGTGCCAGCAGCTTGTCTCCAGGGGAAACTGAAGCTTTCTTT
CASSLSPGETEAFF
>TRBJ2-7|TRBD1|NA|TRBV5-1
TGCGCCAGCAGCTTGGCCGCGCGGACAGGGGTGGGATACGAGCAGTACTTC
CASSLAARTGVGYEQYF
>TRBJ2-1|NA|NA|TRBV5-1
TGCGCCAGCAGAGGAACCATCGACAGTGAGCAGTTCTTC
CASRGTIDSEQFF
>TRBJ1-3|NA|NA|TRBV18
TGTGCCAGCTCACCTCTTGATAGAGCTACCCACTCTGGAAACACCATATATTTT
CASSPLDRATHSGNTIYF
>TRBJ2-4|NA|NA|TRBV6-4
TGTGCCAGCATACTTTTCAAAAACATTCAGTACTTC
CASILFKNIQYF
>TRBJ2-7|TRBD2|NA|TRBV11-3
TGTGCCAGCAGCTTAGATTTGGGCGGGGGGAACTACGAGCAGTACTTC
CASSLDLGGGNYEQYF
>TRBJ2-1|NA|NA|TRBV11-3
TGTGCCAGCAGCCATCACCCGAAACAGGGCAGCTCCTACAATGAGCAGTTCTTC
CASSHHPKQGSSYNEQFF
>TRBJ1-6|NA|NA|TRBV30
TGTGCCTGGAGTCGGGGAAATTCACCCCTCCACTTT
CAWSRGNSPLHF
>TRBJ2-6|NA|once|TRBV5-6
TGTGCCAGCAGCCAAAGGGCGGGCTCTGGGGCCAACGTCCTGACTTTC
CASSQRAGSGANVLTF
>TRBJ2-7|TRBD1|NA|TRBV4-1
TGCGCCAGCAGCCAGACCCCGGGACAGGACCACTACGAGCAGTACTTC
CASSQTPGQDHYEQYF
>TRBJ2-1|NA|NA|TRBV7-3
TGTGCCAGCAGCCTCCTTGCGGTGAGCTCCTACAATGAGCAGTTCTTC
CASSLLAVSSYNEQFF
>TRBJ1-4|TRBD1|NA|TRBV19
TGTGCCAGTACGGAAGGGGGCAGTGAAAAACTGTTTTTT
CASTEGGSEKLFF
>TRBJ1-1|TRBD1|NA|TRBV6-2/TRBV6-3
TGTGCCAGCAGTACGCCGGGACAGAGAAACACTGAAGCTTTCTTT
CASSTPGQRNTEAFF